This entry features one T cell receptor (beta chain) sequence. Its antigen remains unidentified. The data were obtained in a study of early T cells in non-severe SARS-CoV-2 infection. Study summary: Sequencing input comprised bulk RNA from unsorted whole blood; chain pairing was not available. Study-level points and caveats: Comparison of clonotypes with VDJdb favored anti-spike CD8 responses while missing private and CD4 specificities.

Individual cDNA molecules carried attached unique molecular identifiers. Each CDR3 protein gets one entry after TCRdb re-called the 5' RACE reads with MiXCR. Of roughly 90,000 distinct CDR3 sequences listed, roughly an eighth were seen once; the top ten hold 3%. V lost 5 bases and J 0 bases, leaving 18 bases between the germline ends. Germline values: CDR1 MDHEN, CDR2 SYDVKM. There are 17 residues in the CDR3. Sequencing was carried out using whole blood. The source is an adult who was a healthcare worker with PCR-confirmed SARS-CoV-2 infection or an uninfected control (not recorded which). J is TRBJ2-3 and V is TRBV28, with D possibly being TRBD2 (5 bases). In DNA form, the CDR3 reads TGTGCCAGCAGTGCGGCCGAGGGCTCCCCTAGCACAGATACGCAGTATTTT. Translated: CASSAAEGSPSTDTQYF. The entire variable domain, with the rest obtained from reference TRBV28 and TRBJ2-3, is as follows: DVKVTQSSRYLVKRTGEKVFLECVQDMDHENMFWYRQDPGLGLRLIYFSYDVKMKEKGDIPEGYSVSREKKERFSLILESASTNQTSMYLCASSAAEGSPSTDTQYFGPGTRLTVL.